This passage covers 20 T cell receptor beta chains from one sample sequenced in a study of CD8+ T cells in alopecia areata. Treatment reported: oral pan-JAK inhibitor, 5-10 mg twice daily. RNA extraction was followed by reverse transcription into cDNA, which acted as the sequencing template. Data came from immunoSEQ multiplex PCR; TCRdb stores just in-frame clones and leaves some out. The sample consists of roughly 190,000 clones, more than 55% of them appearing once. Sequenced material: CD4+ T cells sorted from blood, taken at week 4, from a patient treated with tofacitinib. The receptors originated from a human donor with alopecia areata.

The CDR3 DNA reads as TGTGCCTGGAGAGGGGTTGCCCCTTCACCCCTCCACTTT. Residues: CAWRGVAPSPLHF. The chain has TRBV30 and TRBJ1-6; D may be TRBD1 (5 bases). The CDR3 totals 13 residues. V gave up 3 bases and J gave up 9 bases, with 12 bases separating them. Looked up from germline, CDR1 is GTSNPN and CDR2 is SVGIG (reference sequence).

V usage is TRBV29-1 and J usage is TRBJ1-1; D may be TRBD1 (5 bases). Looked up from germline, CDR1 is SQVTM and CDR2 is ANQGSEA. The CDR3 totals 11 residues. Trimming took 4 bases from V and 7 from J, leaving 10 bases between them. Here the CDR3 reads CSVAGQGEAFF. The DNA for the CDR3 is TGCAGCGTTGCGGGGCAGGGTGAAGCTTTCTTT.

This clone was observed a handful of times. The chain carries TRBV30 and TRBJ2-7; D is undetermined. The V gene lost 5 bases and the J gene lost 3 bases, with 8 bases spanning the gap. CDR1 and CDR2 (germline): GTSNPN, SVGIG (reference sequence). The CDR3 extends over 11 amino acids. CDR3 DNA: TGTGCCTGGGGGATCCGCTACGAGCAGTACTTC. Its protein is CAWGIRYEQYF.

The rearrangement joins TRBV5-1 to TRBJ2-7; D may correspond to TRBD1 or TRBD2 (5 bases each). Germline V gene data show CDR1 as SGHRS and CDR2 as YFSETQ. The length of the CDR3 is 12 residues. Deletions cut 4 bases from V and 7 bases from J, with 12 bases between. CDR3 region: CASSAPGPEQYF. The CDR3 bases are TGCGCCAGCAGCGCCCCGGGACCGGAGCAGTACTTC.

The chain joins TRBV25-1 to TRBJ1-6, with TRBD1 matching over 7 bases. This CDR3 comprises 15 residues. Germline assignment: CDR1 MGHDK and CDR2 SYGVNS. V lost 3 bases to trimming and J lost 7 bases; unmatched junction nucleotides: 6. The CDR3 nucleotides are TGTGCCAGCAGTGATTCAAGGGGACAGAATTCACCCCTCCACTTT. Its protein is CASSDSRGQNSPLHF.

This clone was found once. The V gene is TRBV30, the J gene TRBJ1-5; 7 bases agree with TRBD1. The J segment lost 5 bases and the V segment lost 4 bases, leaving 8 bases of the junction unmatched. The CDR3 totals 14 residues. Germline CDR1 is GTSNPN and CDR2 is SVGIG (reference sequence). The CDR3: CAWNGQALDQPQHF. The CDR3 bases are TGTGCCTGGAATGGACAGGCCCTCGATCAGCCCCAGCATTTT.

For this clone: This sample includes further DNA sequences coding for the same CDR3. The chain carries TRBV30 and TRBJ2-7; D unclear. Per germline, CDR1 GTSNPN and CDR2 SVGIG (reference sequence). This CDR3 region has 12 residues. V dropped 0 bases and J dropped 6 bases, with 9 bases sitting between them. CDR3 DNA sequence: TGTGCCTGGAGTGTACGGCGAGGCGAGCAGTACTTC. It encodes CAWSVRRGEQYF. Supplemented by reference TRBV30 and TRBJ2-7, the full variable domain reads SQTIHQWPATLVQPVGSPLSLECTVEGTSNPNLYWYRQAAGRGLQLLFYSVGIGQISSEVPQNLSASRPQDRQFILSSKKLLLSDSGFYLCAWSVRRGEQYFGPGTRLTVT.

This clone was counted between two and nine times. This chain connects TRBV5-5 to TRBJ2-1, with D hard to call. Germline V gene data show CDR1 as SGHKS and CDR2 as YYEKEE (reference sequence). V lost 4 bases and J 4 bases, leaving 12 bases between the germline ends. The CDR3 consists of 14 residues. The CDR3 sequence: CASSRLAQYNEQFF. The DNA of the CDR3 is TGTGCCAGCAGCAGACTGGCCCAATACAATGAGCAGTTCTTC. The full variable domain, completed using reference TRBV5-5 and TRBJ2-1, is DAGVTQSPTHLIKTRGQQVTLRCSPISGHKSVSWYQQVLGQGPQFIFQYYEKEERGRGNFPDRFSARQFPNYSSELNVNALLLGDSALYLCASSRLAQYNEQFFGPGTRLTVL.

This chain connects TRBV6-5 to TRBJ1-6, with D uncertain. V lost 5 bases and J lost 0, with 5 bases in between. The CDR3 covers 14 residues. Germline V CDR1 and CDR2: MNHEY, SVGAGI. CDR3 DNA: TGTGCCAGCAGTCGAAGCTCCTATAATTCACCCCTCCACTTT. The encoded protein is CASSRSSYNSPLHF.

The J gene is TRBJ1-5, the V gene TRBV7-9, with a possible D match to TRBD1 (5 bases). The CDR3 spans 15 residues. Germline CDR1 and CDR2: SEHNR and FQNEAQ (reference sequence). V was shortened by 1 base and J by 6 bases, with 13 bases between the two germline ends. The CDR3 region has the DNA TGTGCCAGCAGCTTAGGTAACGGACAACGTCAGCCCCAGCATTTT. Protein: CASSLGNGQRQPQHF.

V is TRBV11-2 and J is TRBJ1-1; D not certain. The germline V and J ends were trimmed by 5 bases and 8 bases, with 18 bases remaining between them. Germline V gene data show CDR1 as SGHAT and CDR2 as FQNNGV. The CDR3 has 14 amino acids. The CDR3 spells CASSGRARRREAFF. The CDR3 nucleotides read TGTGCCAGCAGCGGGAGGGCCCGACGGAGGGAAGCTTTCTTT.

The CDR3 spells CASSWTGNEQFF. In DNA form, the CDR3 reads TGTGCCAGCAGCTGGACCGGAAATGAGCAGTTCTTC. V usage is TRBV5-4 and J usage is TRBJ2-1; D remains unclear. V gave up 3 bases and J gave up 7 bases, with 8 bases separating them. The CDR3 is made up of 12 amino acids. Germline V gene sequence: CDR1 SGHNT, CDR2 YYREEE (reference sequence).

CDR3 DNA: TGCGCCAGCACCCCCCCGGGTTCCCGCACAGATACGCAGTATTTT. Encoded protein: CASTPPGSRTDTQYF. V gene TRBV5-1 combines with J gene TRBJ2-3; no definite D call. This CDR3 region has 15 residues. The germline V gene has CDR1 SGHRS and CDR2 YFSETQ. V lost 6 bases, J lost 1 base, and 15 bases lay in between. The full variable domain, in which reference TRBV5-1 and TRBJ2-3 provide the parts outside the CDR3, is KAGVTQTPRYLIKTRGQQVTLSCSPISGHRSVSWYQQTPGQGLQFLFEYFSETQRNKGNFPGRFSGRQFSNSRSEMNVSTLELGDSALYLCASTPPGSRTDTQYFGPGTRLTVL.

This clone was seen many times. The V and J genes are TRBV7-9 and TRBJ1-1, with D possibly TRBD1 on 5 matching bases. V lost 4 bases and J 3 bases, leaving 12 bases between the germline ends. Germline assignment: CDR1 SEHNR and CDR2 FQNEAQ (reference sequence). The CDR3 has 14 residues. The chain's CDR3 is CASSSRRGDTEAFF. CDR3 nucleotide sequence: TGTGCCAGCAGCTCCCGCCGGGGGGACACTGAAGCTTTCTTT.

The chain joins TRBV7-2 to TRBJ2-5, with D maybe TRBD1 (6 bases). V was cut by 1 base and J by 2 bases, with 11 bases left in between. This CDR3 contains 15 residues. Germline CDR1 is SGHTA and CDR2 is FQGNSA. The CDR3 DNA reads TGTGCCAGCAGCTTAGGGGGGACACGACAAGAGACCCAGTACTTC. This translates into CASSLGGTRQETQYF.

The rearrangement joins TRBV7-9 to TRBJ2-7, with D possibly being TRBD2 (6 bases). V was shortened by 3 bases and J by 4 bases, with 13 bases between the two germline ends. The CDR3 is 14 amino acids. CDR1 SEHNR and CDR2 FQNEAQ come from the germline V gene (reference sequence). Written as DNA, the CDR3 is TGTGCCAGCAGCTTTGGCGGGGCGCTTTACGAGCAGTACTTC. This encodes CASSFGGALYEQYF.

The CDR3 nucleotides are TGCGCCAGCAGCACCACCGGGACAGGGATTTCCTATGGCTACACCTTC. Protein: CASSTTGTGISYGYTF. The V and J genes are TRBV5-1 and TRBJ1-2; 9 nucleotides agree with TRBD1. The V gene end was trimmed by 4 bases and the J gene end by 4 bases; junction bases not matched to a gene: 11. The germline V gene has CDR1 SGHRS and CDR2 YFSETQ. There are 16 residues in the CDR3.

The chain couples TRBV9 to TRBJ2-1; D is possibly TRBD2 (6 bases). The CDR3 has 15 amino acids. Between the trimmed V and J ends, which lost 2 bases and 5 bases, there was a span of 14 bases. Germline lookup yields CDR1 SGDLS and CDR2 YYNGEE. The CDR3 DNA sequence: TGTGCCAGCAGCGTGAGCCGGGGGAGTAACAATGAGCAGTTCTTC. Residues: CASSVSRGSNNEQFF. The variable domain in full, completed from reference TRBV9 and TRBJ2-1, reads DSGVTQTPKHLITATGQRVTLRCSPRSGDLSVYWYQQSLDQGLQFLIQYYNGEERAKGNILERFSAQQFPDLHSELNLSSLELGDSALYFCASSVSRGSNNEQFFGPGTRLTVL.

The chain recombines TRBV5-6 with TRBJ1-2; D is unresolved. This CDR3 region has 15 residues. CDR1 SGHDT and CDR2 YYEEEE come from the germline V gene. Trimming removed 2 bases at V and 0 bases at J, with 11 bases between. In DNA form, the CDR3 reads TGTGCCAGCAGCTTAAAGTCGGCAGCTAACTATGGCTACACCTTC. This codes for CASSLKSAANYGYTF.

Only a few counts were recorded for this clone. The chain recombines TRBV9 with TRBJ2-2; 7 bases agree with TRBD2. CDR1 and CDR2 from the germline V gene are SGDLS and YYNGEE. V trimming: 4 bases; J trimming: 4 bases; junction bases outside the gene matches: 7. This CDR3 has 15 amino acids. The CDR3 spells CASSWEGEGTGELFF. The DNA of the CDR3 is TGTGCCAGCAGCTGGGAGGGAGAAGGCACCGGGGAGCTGTTTTTT.